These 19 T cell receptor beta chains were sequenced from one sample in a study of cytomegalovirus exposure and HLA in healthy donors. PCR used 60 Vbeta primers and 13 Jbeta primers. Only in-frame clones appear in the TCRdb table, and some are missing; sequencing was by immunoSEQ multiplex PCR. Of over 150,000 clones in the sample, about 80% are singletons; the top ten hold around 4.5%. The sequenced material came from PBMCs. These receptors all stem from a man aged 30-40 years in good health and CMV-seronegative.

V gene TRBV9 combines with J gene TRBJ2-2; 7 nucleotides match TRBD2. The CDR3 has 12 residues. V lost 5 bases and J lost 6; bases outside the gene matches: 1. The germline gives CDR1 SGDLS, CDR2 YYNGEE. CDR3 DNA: TGTGCCAGCAGGAGCGGGGCCGGGGAGCTGTTTTTT. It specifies CASRSGAGELFF.

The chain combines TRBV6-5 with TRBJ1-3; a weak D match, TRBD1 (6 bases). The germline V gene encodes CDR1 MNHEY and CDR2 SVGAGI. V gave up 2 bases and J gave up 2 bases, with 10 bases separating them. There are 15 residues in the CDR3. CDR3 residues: CASSYEQGTGNTIYF. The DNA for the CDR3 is TGTGCCAGCAGTTACGAGCAGGGGACTGGAAACACCATATATTTT.

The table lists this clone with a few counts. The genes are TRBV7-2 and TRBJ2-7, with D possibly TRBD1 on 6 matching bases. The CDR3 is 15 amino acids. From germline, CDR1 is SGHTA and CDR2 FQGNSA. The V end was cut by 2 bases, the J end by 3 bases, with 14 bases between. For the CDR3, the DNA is TGTGCCAGCAGCTTATTCAGGGACACCCTCTACGAGCAGTACTTC. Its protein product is CASSLFRDTLYEQYF. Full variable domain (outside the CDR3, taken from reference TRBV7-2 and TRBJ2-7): GAGVSQSPSNKVTEKGKDVELRCDPISGHTALYWYRQSLGQGLEFLIYFQGNSAPDKSGLPSDRFSAERTGGSVSTLTIQRTQQEDSAVYLCASSLFRDTLYEQYFGPGTRLTVT.

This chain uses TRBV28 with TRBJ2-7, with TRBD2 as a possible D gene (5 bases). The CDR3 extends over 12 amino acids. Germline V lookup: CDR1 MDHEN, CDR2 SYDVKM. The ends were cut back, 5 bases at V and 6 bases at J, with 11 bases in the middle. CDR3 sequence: CASSVTGVEQYF. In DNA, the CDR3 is TGTGCCAGCAGTGTGACCGGGGTCGAGCAGTACTTC.

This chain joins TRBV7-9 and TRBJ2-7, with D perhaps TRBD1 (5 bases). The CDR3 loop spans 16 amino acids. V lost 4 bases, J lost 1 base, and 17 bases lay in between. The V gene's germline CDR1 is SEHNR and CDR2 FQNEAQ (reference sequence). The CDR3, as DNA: TGTGCCAGCAGCTACGGTCGGCCAGGGATTTCCTACGAGCAGTACTTC. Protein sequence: CASSYGRPGISYEQYF.

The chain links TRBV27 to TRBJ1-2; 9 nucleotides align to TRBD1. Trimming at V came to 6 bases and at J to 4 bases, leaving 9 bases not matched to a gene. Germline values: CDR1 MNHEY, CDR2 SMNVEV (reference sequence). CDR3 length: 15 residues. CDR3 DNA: TGTGCCAGCAGCCCTGACAGGGGGTTTCTCTATGGCTACACCTTC. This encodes CASSPDRGFLYGYTF.

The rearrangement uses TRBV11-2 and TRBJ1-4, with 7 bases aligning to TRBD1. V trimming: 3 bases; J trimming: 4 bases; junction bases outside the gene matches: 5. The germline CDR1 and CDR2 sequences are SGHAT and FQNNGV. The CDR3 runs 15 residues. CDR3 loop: CASSFTGAFNEKLFF. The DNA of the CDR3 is TGTGCCAGCAGCTTTACAGGGGCCTTTAATGAAAAACTGTTTTTT.

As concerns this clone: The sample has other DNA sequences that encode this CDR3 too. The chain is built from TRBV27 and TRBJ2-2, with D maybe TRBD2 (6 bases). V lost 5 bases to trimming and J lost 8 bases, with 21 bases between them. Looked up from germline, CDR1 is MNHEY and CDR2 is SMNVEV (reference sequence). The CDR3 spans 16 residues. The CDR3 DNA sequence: TGTGCCAGCAGTCCGGGGACTCCGGGAAGCACTGGGGAGCTGTTTTTT. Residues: CASSPGTPGSTGELFF.

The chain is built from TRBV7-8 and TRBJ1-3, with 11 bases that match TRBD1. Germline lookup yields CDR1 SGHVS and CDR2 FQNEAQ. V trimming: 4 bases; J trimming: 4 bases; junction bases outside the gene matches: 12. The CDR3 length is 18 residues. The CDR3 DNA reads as TGTGCCAGCAGCTCAGGGACAGGGGGAGGTTTGACGGGAAACACCATATATTTT. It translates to CASSSGTGGGLTGNTIYF.

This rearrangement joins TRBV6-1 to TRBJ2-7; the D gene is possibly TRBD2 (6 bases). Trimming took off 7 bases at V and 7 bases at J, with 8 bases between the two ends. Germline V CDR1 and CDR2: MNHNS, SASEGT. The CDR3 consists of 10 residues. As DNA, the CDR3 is TGTGCCAGCACAGCGGGTGAGCAGTACTTC. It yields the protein CASTAGEQYF.

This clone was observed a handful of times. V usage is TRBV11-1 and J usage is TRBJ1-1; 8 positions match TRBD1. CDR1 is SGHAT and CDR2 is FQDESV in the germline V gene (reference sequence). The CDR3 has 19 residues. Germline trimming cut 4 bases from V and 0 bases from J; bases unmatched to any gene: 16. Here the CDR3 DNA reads TGTGCCAGCAGCTCATGGGGACAGGCTGAGTCCCAAATGAACACTGAAGCTTTCTTT. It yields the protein CASSSWGQAESQMNTEAFF.

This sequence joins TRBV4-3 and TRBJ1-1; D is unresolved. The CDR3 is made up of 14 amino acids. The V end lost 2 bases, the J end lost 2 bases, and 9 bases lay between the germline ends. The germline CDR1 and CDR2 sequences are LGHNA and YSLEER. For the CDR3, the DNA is TGCGCCAGCAGCCAACGGTCCCTAAACACTGAAGCTTTCTTT. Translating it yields CASSQRSLNTEAFF.

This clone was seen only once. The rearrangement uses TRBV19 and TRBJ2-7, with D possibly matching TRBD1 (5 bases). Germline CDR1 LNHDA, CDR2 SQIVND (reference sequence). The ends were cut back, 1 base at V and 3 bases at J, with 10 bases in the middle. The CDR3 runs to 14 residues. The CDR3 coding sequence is TGTGCCAGTAGTATAGGACAGTCTTACTACGAGCAGTACTTC. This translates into CASSIGQSYYEQYF.

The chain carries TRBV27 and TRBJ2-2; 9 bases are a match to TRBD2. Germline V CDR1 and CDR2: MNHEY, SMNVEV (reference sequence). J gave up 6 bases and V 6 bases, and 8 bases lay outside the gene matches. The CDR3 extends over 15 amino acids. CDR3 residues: CASSGTSLSPGELFF. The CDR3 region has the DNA TGTGCCAGCAGCGGGACTAGCTTGAGCCCCGGGGAGCTGTTTTTT.

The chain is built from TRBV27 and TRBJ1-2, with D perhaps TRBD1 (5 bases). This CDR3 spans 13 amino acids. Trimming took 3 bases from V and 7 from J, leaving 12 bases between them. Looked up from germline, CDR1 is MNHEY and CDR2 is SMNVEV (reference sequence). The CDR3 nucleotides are TGTGCCAGCAGTTTCAACAGGAATAGTGGCTACACCTTC. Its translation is CASSFNRNSGYTF.

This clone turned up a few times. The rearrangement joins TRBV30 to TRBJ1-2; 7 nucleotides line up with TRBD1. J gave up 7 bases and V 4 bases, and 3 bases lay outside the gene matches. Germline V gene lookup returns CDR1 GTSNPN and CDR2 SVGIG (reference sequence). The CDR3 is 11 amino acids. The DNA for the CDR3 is TGTGCCTGGACAGACAGGGTTGGCTACACCTTC. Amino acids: CAWTDRVGYTF.

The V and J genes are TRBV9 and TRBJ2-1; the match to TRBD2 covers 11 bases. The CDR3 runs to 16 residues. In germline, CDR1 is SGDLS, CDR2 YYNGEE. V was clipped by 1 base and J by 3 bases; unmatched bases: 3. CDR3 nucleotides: TGTGCCAGCAGCGTACTAGCGGGGGGCAACTACAATGAGCAGTTCTTC. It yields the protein CASSVLAGGNYNEQFF.

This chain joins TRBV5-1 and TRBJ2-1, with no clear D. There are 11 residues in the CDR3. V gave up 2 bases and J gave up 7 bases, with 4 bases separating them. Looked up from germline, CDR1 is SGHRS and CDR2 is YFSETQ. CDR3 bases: TGCGCCAGCAGCTTCGGGAATGAGCAGTTCTTC. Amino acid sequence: CASSFGNEQFF.

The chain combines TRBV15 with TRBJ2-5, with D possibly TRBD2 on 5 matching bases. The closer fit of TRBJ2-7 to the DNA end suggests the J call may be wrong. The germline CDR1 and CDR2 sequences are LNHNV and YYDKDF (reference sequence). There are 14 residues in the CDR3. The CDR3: CATSRPRGAYEQYF. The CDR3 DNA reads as TGTGCCACCAGCAGACCCCGGGGTGCCTACGAGCAGTACTTC.